This record looks at one T cell receptor (beta chain) sequence and its context. Original processing notes: How many nucleated cells were present was estimated from reference gene primer amplification. Data came from immunoSEQ multiplex PCR; TCRdb stores just in-frame clones and leaves some out. D and trimming come from the DNA, and the V and J calls and clone size come from that table. The sample yields under 450,000 clones, about 90% seen once. This entry is derived from a study of blood T cell repertoires in COVID-19. J lost 2 bases, V lost 5 bases, and 13 bases had no gene match. Germline CDR1 and CDR2: SEHNR and FQNEAQ (reference sequence). The CDR3 runs to 17 residues.

Input material: PBMCs or T cells enriched from blood (not recorded which). V is TRBV7-9 and J is TRBJ2-5; 8 positions match TRBD2. The sequence was collected from a woman in her thirties who had recovered from COVID-19. CDR3 coding DNA: TGTGCCAGCAGCCCTCGGAGAGCGGGAGTCACACAAGAGACCCAGTACTTC. Its protein product is CASSPRRAGVTQETQYF.